These T cell receptor beta chains were read from a single sample in a study of blood T cell repertoires in COVID-19. The data were produced by immunoSEQ multiplex PCR, yet TCRdb's version contains in-frame clones alone and is incomplete. The sample shows around 700,000 clones, 70% to 90% of them seen only once. The material sequenced was peripheral blood. These receptors were collected from a young woman with acute or convalescent COVID-19. Each CDR3 is given with its conserved first and last residue. Each record gives: D gene, J gene, V gene, clone size, CDR3 DNA, CDR3 protein. D genes are given only for firm matches. Not all rows give a size; the values are once, few, many and, for expanded clones, a class.

D: -; J: TRBJ1-1; V: TRBV25-1; size: -; DNA: TGTGCCAGCAGTGAATTAACAGGGAACACTGAAGCTTTCTTT; CDR3: CASSELTGNTEAFF
D: TRBD1; J: TRBJ1-2; V: TRBV19; size: -; DNA: TGTGCCAGTAGTGTCGGGACAGGGGGCAGGTTTGGCTACACCTTC; CDR3: CASSVGTGGRFGYTF
D: -; J: TRBJ1-1; V: TRBV9; size: -; DNA: TGTGCCAGCAGCGTAGTGGGACATTGGAACACTGAAGCTTTCTTT; CDR3: CASSVVGHWNTEAFF
D: -; J: TRBJ2-1; V: TRBV6-6; size: -; DNA: TGTGCCAGCAGTTACGCGGGGGCCTTCAATGAGCAGTTCTTC; CDR3: CASSYAGAFNEQFF
D: TRBD1; J: TRBJ1-3; V: TRBV7-2; size: -; DNA: TGTGCCAGCAGCTTGACAGGGCCCTTTGGAAACACCATATATTTT; CDR3: CASSLTGPFGNTIYF
D: -; J: TRBJ1-2; V: TRBV19; size: -; DNA: TGTGCCACTCTGCAACCTACCCTGATCTACACCTTC; CDR3: CATLQPTLIYTF
D: TRBD1; J: TRBJ1-2; V: TRBV2; size: few; DNA: TGTGCCAGCAGACCCGACAGGGGCGCAAAAAAATCGGGTGGCTACACCTTC; CDR3: CASRPDRGAKKSGGYTF
D: -; J: TRBJ1-4; V: TRBV7-9; size: -; DNA: TGTGCCAGCAGCTTAGGGGAGTCAACTAATGAAAAACTGTTTTTT; CDR3: CASSLGESTNEKLFF
D: -; J: TRBJ1-2; V: TRBV5-6; size: -; DNA: TGTGCCAGCAGCTTGGAGCCCTATGGCTACACCTTC; CDR3: CASSLEPYGYTF
D: TRBD1; J: TRBJ2-6; V: TRBV6-6; size: -; DNA: TGTGCCAGCGAGGAACAGGGGCTGGGTGGGGCCAACGTCCTGACTTTC; CDR3: CASEEQGLGGANVLTF
D: TRBD2; J: TRBJ2-7; V: TRBV5-1; size: -; DNA: TGCGCCAGCAGCTTTGCTAGCGGGGAGCAGTACTTC; CDR3: CASSFASGEQYF
D: -; J: TRBJ1-4; V: TRBV7-9; size: -; DNA: TGTGCCAGCAGCTTAGGGCGAGGCGGGGAACTGTTTTTT; CDR3: CASSLGRGGELFF
D: -; J: TRBJ1-1; V: TRBV4-2; size: once; DNA: TGTGCCAGCAGCCAAGAACAGGGGAACACTGAAGCTTTCTTT; CDR3: CASSQEQGNTEAFF
D: TRBD1; J: TRBJ1-2; V: TRBV28; size: -; DNA: TGTGCCAGCAGACAAGACAGGGCTACTAACTATGGCTACACCTTC; CDR3: CASRQDRATNYGYTF
D: -; J: TRBJ1-2; V: TRBV12-3/TRBV12-4; size: once; DNA: TGTGCCAGCAGTCGGGGGGATGGCTACACCTTC; CDR3: CASSRGDGYTF
D: -; J: TRBJ1-2; V: TRBV5-4; size: few; DNA: TGTGCCAGCAGCTTATTCCGGACTCATAACTATGGCTACACCTTC; CDR3: CASSLFRTHNYGYTF
D: -; J: TRBJ2-3; V: TRBV6-5; size: -; DNA: TGTGCCAGCAGTCCTACCGCGTTCACAGATACGCAGTATTTT; CDR3: CASSPTAFTDTQYF
D: TRBD1; J: TRBJ2-1; V: TRBV28; size: -; DNA: TGTGCCAGCAGTTTAGTGTGGGACAGGGGGACCAATGAGCAGTTCTTC; CDR3: CASSLVWDRGTNEQFF
D: TRBD1; J: TRBJ2-1; V: TRBV5-6; size: -; DNA: TGTGCCAGCAACTTGGGACAGTCCTACAATGAGCAGTTCTTC; CDR3: CASNLGQSYNEQFF
D: -; J: TRBJ1-3; V: TRBV7-9; size: -; DNA: TGTGCCAGCAGCCGACAGACAGCACCGGGAAACACCATATATTTT; CDR3: CASSRQTAPGNTIYF
D: TRBD1; J: TRBJ1-3; V: TRBV5-4; size: -; DNA: TGTGCCAGCAGCTTAGACAGGGGGCCAGGAAACACCATATATTTT; CDR3: CASSLDRGPGNTIYF
D: -; J: TRBJ1-3; V: TRBV5-1; size: -; DNA: TGCGCCAGCAGCGAAAGACGGAGCTCTGGAAACACCATATATTTT; CDR3: CASSERRSSGNTIYF
D: -; J: TRBJ1-2; V: TRBV12-3/TRBV12-4; size: -; DNA: TGTGCCAGCAGTCCCGGGACAGGCTACACCTTC; CDR3: CASSPGTGYTF
D: -; J: TRBJ1-6; V: TRBV6-5; size: once; DNA: TGTGCCAGCAGTTACTCCCCAGGGCGTAGGAATTCACCCCTCCACTTT; CDR3: CASSYSPGRRNSPLHF
D: -; J: TRBJ1-1; V: TRBV9; size: -; DNA: TGTGCCAGCACCCGGACATTGAACACTGAAGCTTTCTTT; CDR3: CASTRTLNTEAFF
D: TRBD1; J: TRBJ1-2; V: TRBV9; size: -; DNA: TGTGCCAGCTGGCGGGCAGGGGGGAGCGGCTACACCTTC; CDR3: CASWRAGGSGYTF
D: -; J: TRBJ1-3; V: TRBV21-1; size: once; DNA: TGTGCCAGCAGCAAAACGTCCAGGGCCTCTGGAAACACCATATATTTT; CDR3: CASSKTSRASGNTIYF
D: -; J: TRBJ1-2; V: TRBV6-6; size: -; DNA: TGTGCGGCGGGGGCAGGCTATGGCTACACCTTC; CDR3: CAAGAGYGYTF
D: TRBD1; J: TRBJ1-2; V: TRBV11-2; size: few; DNA: TGTGCCAGCAGCTCTTTAAGGGGGACAGTCCCCTATGGCTACACCTTC; CDR3: CASSSLRGTVPYGYTF
D: -; J: TRBJ1-3; V: TRBV7-2; size: -; DNA: TGTGCCAGCAGCAATCTCACAGGGCGGTCCGGAAACACCATATATTTT; CDR3: CASSNLTGRSGNTIYF
D: -; J: TRBJ1-2; V: TRBV19; size: -; DNA: TGTGCCAGTAGTCCGCCCGGGTCGTATGGCTACACCTTC; CDR3: CASSPPGSYGYTF
D: -; J: TRBJ1-3; V: TRBV19; size: -; DNA: TGTGCCAGTAGTATAAGAGGCACGATACTCTCTGGAAACACCATATATTTT; CDR3: CASSIRGTILSGNTIYF
D: -; J: TRBJ1-1; V: TRBV2; size: -; DNA: TGTGCCAGCAGTGGTTCCAAGACAGGTGAAGCTTTCTTT; CDR3: CASSGSKTGEAFF
D: -; J: TRBJ2-2; V: TRBV29-1; size: -; DNA: TGCAGCGTAGTTTGGGCCGGAACCGGGGAGCTGTTTTTT; CDR3: CSVVWAGTGELFF
D: -; J: TRBJ2-3; V: TRBV7-3; size: -; DNA: TGTGCCAGCAGCCCAGACATATCCACAGATACGCAGTATTTT; CDR3: CASSPDISTDTQYF
D: -; J: TRBJ2-2; V: TRBV12-3/TRBV12-4; size: few; DNA: TGTGCCAGTCATACGAGGGGGACCGGGGAGCTGTTTTTT; CDR3: CASHTRGTGELFF
D: -; J: TRBJ1-2; V: TRBV10-3; size: -; DNA: TGTGCCATCAGTGAGTCAACGGGAAGGATAGGCTATGGCTACACCTTC; CDR3: CAISESTGRIGYGYTF
D: -; J: TRBJ2-3; V: TRBV13; size: -; DNA: TGTGCCAGCAGCTTAGGCCGGACTAAGACCGGCCCAGATACGCAGTATTTT; CDR3: CASSLGRTKTGPDTQYF
D: TRBD1; J: TRBJ2-3; V: TRBV24-1; size: -; DNA: TGTGCCACCAGTGACTGGGACAGGGGGTCGACAGATACGCAGTATTTT; CDR3: CATSDWDRGSTDTQYF
D: -; J: TRBJ2-7; V: TRBV19; size: once; DNA: TGTGCCAGTAGTACCGACACCTCCCTCTTTTACGAGCAGTACTTC; CDR3: CASSTDTSLFYEQYF
D: TRBD1; J: TRBJ1-2; V: TRBV6-2/TRBV6-3; size: few; DNA: TGTGCCAGCAGTTACTGGGGAACAGGGGGCGATGGCTACACCTTC; CDR3: CASSYWGTGGDGYTF
D: -; J: TRBJ2-7; V: TRBV5-4; size: -; DNA: TGTGCCAGCAGCCTCAGGTTTTCCTACGAGCAGTACTTC; CDR3: CASSLRFSYEQYF